The entry that follows covers one TCR beta chain sequence. This specimen belongs to a study of blood T cell repertoires in COVID-19. As for the study in general: Researchers got acute and convalescent COVID-19 samples from the United States, Italy and Spain. T cells, B-cell-depleted T cells, or PBMCs supplied cDNA or gDNA.

The germline gives CDR1 LGHDT, CDR2 YNNKEL (reference sequence). This CDR3 comprises 13 residues. The ends were cut back, 1 base at V and 2 bases at J, with 4 bases in the middle. In the source study's methods: Nucleated cell number was recorded as an estimate derived from reference gene primer amplification. Repertoires were generated with immunoSEQ multiplex PCR, while TCRdb's copy carries only in-frame clones and drops some. That table supplies the V and J calls and clone size; D and trimming were determined from the DNA. The table shows about 300,000 clones, with roughly 90% occurring only once. Material for sequencing was peripheral blood. This rearrangement joins TRBV3-1 (or the pseudogene TRBV3-2) to TRBJ2-3; D not resolved. The receptor comes from a man aged 18-30 years with active or convalescent COVID-19. The CDR3, as DNA: TGTGCCAGCAGCCAAGCTAACACAGATACGCAGTATTTT. It codes for CASSQANTDTQYF.